This TCR beta chain was observed in a study of cytotoxic CD8 clonotypes in ibrutinib-treated CLL. Whole-study context: Some 10 relapsed/refractory, some 14 treatment-naive; around 18 IGHV unmutated. By median approximately 63 months, 12 had progressed and around 14 stayed remitted; responses had been 2 complete and about 25 partial.

The authors obtained roughly 2 micrograms of genomic DNA from cryopreserved PBMCs for TCR beta libraries. Study results and limitations: Higher circulating CD8+ T-cell counts strongly accompanied higher baseline clonality, above age-matched healthy donors.

The CDR3 is 19 residues long. As regards this clone: The antigen remains unidentified.

Using immunoSEQ multiplex PCR, the repertoire was profiled, and TCRdb retains in-frame clones only, with some absent. The table has 110,000 to 150,000 clones, 79% seen once; the top ten hold roughly 13%. The sample consisted of PBMCs, taken after 12 months of ibrutinib treatment. V and J are TRBV21-1 and TRBJ2-7; TRBD2, the table's D call, was not compared with the DNA. TRBV21-1 is given as a pseudogene. The clonotype was recovered from a human donor with chronic lymphocytic leukemia. The CDR3 DNA reads TGTGCCAGCAGCAAAAACACGCCCGCGGGTGCGGGAGGGCTCTGCGAGCAGTACTTC. The encoded protein is CASSKNTPAGAGGLCEQYF.